The 11 T cell receptor beta chains given below trace back to one sample, sequenced in a study of cytomegalovirus exposure and HLA in healthy donors. Both 60 Vbeta primers and 13 Jbeta primers went into the PCR. Libraries were prepared by immunoSEQ multiplex PCR; TCRdb keeps only in-frame clonotypes and omits some of them. The data hold about 200,000 clones, with 65% to 85% observed a single time. The sample consisted of PBMCs. All receptors derive from a man aged 45 to 65 in good health and CMV-seronegative.

V and J are TRBV28 and TRBJ1-5; 7 nucleotides agree with TRBD1. This CDR3 spans 16 amino acids. V lost 3 bases and J lost 0; bases outside the gene matches: 5. Germline CDR1 is MDHEN and CDR2 is SYDVKM. For the CDR3, the DNA is TGTGCCAGCAGTTTCCCGGGACAGCATAGCAATCAGCCCCAGCATTTT. It translates to CASSFPGQHSNQPQHF.

This chain connects TRBV6-1 to TRBJ2-1; 9 bases match TRBD1. Germline CDR1 MNHNS, CDR2 SASEGT. CDR3 length: 15 residues. The V gene end was trimmed by 6 bases and the J gene end by 5 bases; junction bases not matched to a gene: 8. The CDR3 reads CASSHGGQGNNEQFF. In nucleotides, the CDR3 is TGTGCCAGCAGCCATGGGGGACAGGGTAACAATGAGCAGTTCTTC.

The chain combines TRBV6-5 with TRBJ2-7, with a tentative D call TRBD1 (5 bases). This CDR3 comprises 16 residues. V was pared by 0 bases and J by 0 bases, with 12 bases between. Germline V CDR1 and CDR2: MNHEY, SVGAGI. CDR3 in DNA: TGTGCCAGCAGTTACTCGTACAGGCCGAGCTCCTACGAGCAGTACTTC. Its translation: CASSYSYRPSSYEQYF.

This clone was seen only a few times. This chain links TRBV7-9 with TRBJ2-4; D gene uncertain. Trimming took 1 base from V and 0 from J, leaving 7 bases between them. The CDR3 spans 15 residues. Germline V gene sequence: CDR1 SEHNR, CDR2 FQNEAQ (reference sequence). The CDR3 region is CASSLGVLAKNIQYF. The CDR3 DNA sequence: TGTGCCAGCAGCTTAGGAGTCCTAGCCAAAAACATTCAGTACTTC.

The chain employs TRBV10-1 and TRBJ2-3; TRBD1 matches 7 bases. After removal of 6 bases from V and 4 bases from J, the junction contained 7 bases not matched to a gene. Germline-derived CDR1 and CDR2 are WNHNN and SYGVQD (reference sequence). The CDR3 has 14 amino acids. As DNA, the CDR3 is TGCGCCAGCAGCGATGTTACAGGGGCAGATACGCAGTATTTT. It is translated as CASSDVTGADTQYF.

The chain combines TRBV9 with TRBJ2-2; TRBD1 agrees at 9 bases. In germline, CDR1 is SGDLS, CDR2 YYNGEE. The CDR3 extends over 15 amino acids. Trimming took 4 bases from V and 4 from J; bases not matched to a gene: 5. The chain's CDR3 is CASSTRQGGTGELFF. The DNA of the CDR3 is TGTGCCAGCAGCACTCGACAGGGGGGCACCGGGGAGCTGTTTTTT.

V is TRBV5-1 and J is TRBJ2-7, with 13 bases that match TRBD2. The trim removed 4 bases at V and 2 bases at J, leaving 3 bases unmatched. The CDR3 loop spans 15 amino acids. CDR1 and CDR2 (germline): SGHRS, YFSETQ. The CDR3 coding sequence is TGCGCCAGCAGCACTGGGACTAGCGGGGCCTACGAGCAGTACTTC. It yields the protein CASSTGTSGAYEQYF.

This clone is a singleton in its sample. The chain recombines TRBV4-1 with TRBJ2-7; D is possibly TRBD1 (5 bases). Trimming pared 1 base from V and 6 bases from J, leaving 7 bases between. Germline CDR1 reads MGHRA; CDR2 reads YSYEKL. CDR3 size: 12 residues. CDR3 coding DNA: TGCGCCAGCAGCCAAGGGGGCCCCGAGCAGTACTTC. Translation gives CASSQGGPEQYF.

The chain joins TRBV19 to TRBJ2-1, with a possible D match to TRBD2 (6 bases). The CDR3 has 16 residues. In germline, CDR1 is LNHDA, CDR2 SQIVND (reference sequence). V lost 3 bases and J lost 4, with 16 bases in between. CDR3 sequence (DNA): TGTGCCAGTAGTATGAATAGCGGAAAAATTTACAATGAGCAGTTCTTC. Its translation: CASSMNSGKIYNEQFF.

The chain combines TRBV6-5 with TRBJ2-7; D call uncertain. CDR1 and CDR2 (germline): MNHEY, SVGAGI. The CDR3 has 14 amino acids. The ends were cut back, 0 bases at V and 0 bases at J, with 6 bases in the middle. The CDR3 region is CASSYSASSYEQYF. CDR3 coding DNA: TGTGCCAGCAGTTACTCCGCGAGCTCCTACGAGCAGTACTTC.

CDR3 DNA sequence: TGTGCCAGCAGCCCCAGACAGGGTCGGGGCTACACCTTC. This translates into CASSPRQGRGYTF. J is TRBJ1-2 and V is TRBV7-3; 7 bases are a match to TRBD1. CDR3 length equals 13 residues. With V trimmed by 5 bases and J by 8 bases, 8 bases remained unmatched. The germline CDR1 and CDR2 sequences are SGHTA and FQGTGA. Variable domain in full (rest from reference TRBV7-3 and TRBJ1-2): GAGVSQTPSNKVTEKGKYVELRCDPISGHTALYWYRQSLGQGPEFLIYFQGTGAADDSGLPNDRFFAVRPEGSVSTLKIQRTERGDSAVYLCASSPRQGRGYTFGSGTRLTVV.